The sequence of this T cell receptor (beta chain) was determined in a study of blood T cell repertoires in COVID-19. Study summary: Acute and convalescent COVID-19 specimens originated in the United States, Italy and Spain. From T cells, B-cell-depleted T cells, or PBMCs came the material, which was cDNA or gDNA.

Per germline, CDR1 LNHDA and CDR2 SQIVND (reference sequence). The CDR3 spans 13 residues. The ends lost 6 bases at V and 7 bases at J; junction bases unmatched: 6. As originally analysed: Amplifying reference gene primers gave estimates of nucleated cell counts. The repertoire was sequenced with immunoSEQ multiplex PCR; TCRdb's copy has only in-frame clones and lacks some. The V and J calls and the clone size are those of that table, but D and trimming were determined from the DNA. The table shows tens of thousands of clones, with 84% occurring only once. The sequenced sample consisted of peripheral blood. This TCR derives from a human donor in a cohort sampled during active COVID-19. This chain connects TRBV19 to TRBJ1-5; 7 positions match TRBD1. DNA for the CDR3: TGTGCCAGTAGGGACAGGCTTGGGCAGCCCCAGCATTTT. It specifies CASRDRLGQPQHF.